This TCR beta chain stems from a study of cytomegalovirus exposure and HLA in healthy donors. General study findings and limits: In vitro assays verified that three CMV-associated chains recognized CMV antigens specifically. Listed as cytomegalovirus-associated were about 160 TCR beta chains. The productive fraction for most TCR beta V segments was about 87% or about 30% in an earlier analysis.

For this clone: Its antigen remains unidentified.

PCR used 60 Vbeta primers and 13 Jbeta primers. This table comes from immunoSEQ multiplex PCR, and its TCRdb copy is limited to in-frame clones, with some not included. The data contain 150,000 to 200,000 clones, 70% to 80% of them singletons. Germline values: CDR1 MGHDK, CDR2 SYGVNS. The CDR3 is 15 residues long. The V and J ends lost 7 bases and 6 bases respectively, with 19 bases between them. The sample comprised PBMCs. V and J are TRBV25-1 and TRBJ2-1; weak D call: TRBD1 (7 bases). This receptor was taken from a man between 18 and 35 years old in good health and CMV-seropositive. The DNA of the CDR3 is TGTGCCAGCAACCTGGAGGGGGCCCATGTCAATGAGCAGTTCTTC. Protein sequence: CASNLEGAHVNEQFF.